The table lists the clone carrying this T cell receptor (beta chain) with a few counts. Its cognate antigen is unknown. This sample is drawn from a study of T cell repertoires and leukemia-associated antigens. Study observations and caveats: No direct test of specificity or function was done for expanded clones.

With 6 bases removed from V and 2 bases from J, the gap between germline ends came to 18 bases. This CDR3 is built from 16 residues. Germline CDR1 is KGHSH and CDR2 is LQKENI. In TCRdb, the 5' RACE reads were re-called with MiXCR into one record per CDR3 protein. Among some 13,000 distinct CDR3 sequences listed, roughly 40% were seen once. This chain links TRBV18 with TRBJ2-3; D is unclear. The clonotype was recovered from a female donor in good health. Sequenced material: CD3+ T cells sorted from blood and cultured. The CDR3 is CASSHRGLGITDTQYF. The CDR3 coding sequence is TGTGCCAGCTCCCACCGAGGTTTGGGGATCACAGATACGCAGTATTTT.